Listed here are 4 T cell receptor beta chains from one sample, sequenced in a study of blood T cell repertoires in COVID-19. Data came from immunoSEQ multiplex PCR; TCRdb stores just in-frame clones and leaves some out. This table holds some 330,000 clones, approximately 87% found once. Sample: PBMCs or T cells enriched from blood (not recorded which). The receptors come from a man in his forties in a cohort exposed to, infected with or recovered from COVID-19 (not recorded which).

The genes are TRBV6-2 or TRBV6-3 and TRBJ2-3, with a tentative D call TRBD2 (5 bases). Germline values: CDR1 MNHEY, CDR2 SVGEGT. The length of the CDR3 is 19 residues. Trimming took 5 bases from V and 2 from J, leaving 26 bases between them. Here the CDR3 reads CASSALTWASRFNTDTQYF. DNA for the CDR3: TGTGCCAGCAGTGCACTGACTTGGGCTAGCAGATTCAACACAGATACGCAGTATTTT.

The J gene is TRBJ1-4, the V gene TRBV28; TRBD1 might be the D (6 bases). Germline V gives CDR1 MDHEN, CDR2 SYDVKM. V lost 7 bases to trimming and J lost 5 bases, with 14 bases between them. This CDR3 has 14 residues. CDR3 in amino acids: CASNKGQGNEKLFF. DNA of the CDR3: TGTGCCAGCAACAAGGGGCAGGGGAATGAAAAACTGTTTTTT. Variable domain in full (rest from reference TRBV28 and TRBJ1-4): DVKVTQSSRYLVKRTGEKVFLECVQDMDHENMFWYRQDPGLGLRLIYFSYDVKMKEKGDIPEGYSVSREKKERFSLILESASTNQTSMYLCASNKGQGNEKLFFGSGTQLSVL.

This clone came up a few times. The chain combines TRBV27 with TRBJ2-7; 7 bases align to TRBD1. The junction had 12 bases not matched to a gene; V was cut back by 9 bases and J by 7 bases. Germline V lookup: CDR1 MNHEY, CDR2 SMNVEV (reference sequence). There are 13 residues in the CDR3. The DNA of the CDR3 is TGTGCCAGTCAAGACCGACAGGGCACAGAGCAGTACTTC. It codes for CASQDRQGTEQYF.

V and J are TRBV2 and TRBJ1-5; 8 nucleotides align to TRBD1. With 7 bases clipped from V and 0 bases from J, the junction kept 8 bases outside the gene matches. This CDR3 is built from 16 residues. The germline CDR1 and CDR2 sequences are SNHLY and FYNNEI. The CDR3 loop reads CASTGTGGYSNQPQHF. The DNA for the CDR3 is TGTGCCAGCACTGGGACAGGCGGCTATAGCAATCAGCCCCAGCATTTT.